What follows describes a single T cell receptor (beta chain). CDR3 size: 14 residues. Looked up from germline, CDR1 is KGHSH and CDR2 is LQKENI. V gave up 3 bases and J gave up 2 bases; unmatched junction bases: 2. The method was immunoSEQ multiplex PCR; TCRdb's version includes in-frame clones alone and lacks a portion of them. The data hold over 95,000 clones, with about 92% observed a single time. This specimen belongs to a study of T cell responses to AZD1222 COVID-19 vaccine. The V gene is TRBV18, the J gene TRBJ1-1, with TRBD1 matching over 8 bases. The source of this sequence is an adult in good health. Sequenced material: peripheral blood, taken on day 0 of AZD1222 vaccination. In nucleotides, the CDR3 is TGTGCCAGCTCACCGACAGGGGACAACACTGAAGCTTTCTTT. This encodes CASSPTGDNTEAFF.